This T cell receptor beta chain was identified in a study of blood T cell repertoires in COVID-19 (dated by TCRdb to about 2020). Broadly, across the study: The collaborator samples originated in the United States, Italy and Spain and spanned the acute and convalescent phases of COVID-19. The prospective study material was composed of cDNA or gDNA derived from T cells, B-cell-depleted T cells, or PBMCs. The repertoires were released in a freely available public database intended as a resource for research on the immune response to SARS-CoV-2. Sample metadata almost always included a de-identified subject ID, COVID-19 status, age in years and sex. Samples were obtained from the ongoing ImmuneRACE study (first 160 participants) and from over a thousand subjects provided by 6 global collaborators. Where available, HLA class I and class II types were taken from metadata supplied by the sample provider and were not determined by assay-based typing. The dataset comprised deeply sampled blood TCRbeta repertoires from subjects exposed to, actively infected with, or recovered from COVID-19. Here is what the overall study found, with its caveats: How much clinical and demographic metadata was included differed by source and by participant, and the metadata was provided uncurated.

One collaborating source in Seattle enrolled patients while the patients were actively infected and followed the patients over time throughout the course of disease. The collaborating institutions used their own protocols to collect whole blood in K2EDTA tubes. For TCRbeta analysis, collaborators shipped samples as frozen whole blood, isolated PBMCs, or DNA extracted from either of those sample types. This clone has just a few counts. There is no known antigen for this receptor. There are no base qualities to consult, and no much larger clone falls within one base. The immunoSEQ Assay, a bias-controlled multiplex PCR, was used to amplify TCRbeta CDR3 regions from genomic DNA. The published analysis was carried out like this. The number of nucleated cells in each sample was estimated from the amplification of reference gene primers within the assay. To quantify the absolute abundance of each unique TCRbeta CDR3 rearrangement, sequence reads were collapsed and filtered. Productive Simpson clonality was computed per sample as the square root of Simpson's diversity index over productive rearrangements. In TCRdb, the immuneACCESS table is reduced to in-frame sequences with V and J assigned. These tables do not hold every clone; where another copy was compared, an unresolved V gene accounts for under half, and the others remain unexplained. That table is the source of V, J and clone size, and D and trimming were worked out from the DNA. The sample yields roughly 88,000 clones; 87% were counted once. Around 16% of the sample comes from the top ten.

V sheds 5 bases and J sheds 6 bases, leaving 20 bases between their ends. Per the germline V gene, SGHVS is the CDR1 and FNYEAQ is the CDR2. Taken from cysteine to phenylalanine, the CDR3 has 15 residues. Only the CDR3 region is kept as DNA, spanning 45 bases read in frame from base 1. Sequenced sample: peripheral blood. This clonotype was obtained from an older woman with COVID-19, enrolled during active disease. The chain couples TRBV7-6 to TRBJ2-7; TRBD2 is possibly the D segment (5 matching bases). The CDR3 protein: CASSPELAARAEQYF. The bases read TGTGCCAGCAGCCCCGAGTTGGCGGCGCGGGCCGAGCAGTACTTC.